A selection of T cell receptor beta chains follows, all from one sample in a study of T cell changes during pregnancy in multiple sclerosis. Sequencing used immunoSEQ multiplex PCR; TCRdb keeps in-frame clones, though not all of them. The sample lists tens of thousands of clones, 91% occurring once. Sequenced here: peripheral blood, sampled in the first trimester of pregnancy. These receptors originate from a female donor in good health, enrolled as a control in a pregnancy study. Each CDR3 is given with its conserved first and last residue. D genes are given only for firm matches.

J gene | D gene | V gene | CDR3 protein | CDR3 DNA
TRBJ2-3 | TRBD2 | TRBV9 | CASSDRTSGDPDTQYF | TGTGCCAGCAGCGACCGGACTAGCGGGGACCCAGATACGCAGTATTTT
TRBJ1-6 | - | TRBV7-2 | CASSLVQGPSPLHF | TGTGCCAGCAGCTTAGTTCAGGGGCCCTCACCCCTCCACTTT
TRBJ2-7 | - | TRBV7-3 | CASSFDSLSSYEQYF | TGTGCCAGCAGCTTTGACAGTCTCAGCTCCTACGAGCAGTACTTC
TRBJ1-2 | TRBD1 | TRBV7-3 | CASSLMSGDRGGGYTF | TGTGCCAGCAGCTTAATGTCTGGGGACAGGGGAGGTGGCTACACCTTC
TRBJ1-4 | TRBD1 | TRBV15 | CATSPGRGHEKLFF | TGTGCCACCAGCCCCGGCAGGGGGCACGAAAAACTGTTTTTT
TRBJ1-2 | - | TRBV19 | CASSPRTQNYGYTF | TGTGCCAGTAGTCCCCGGACACAGAACTATGGCTACACCTTC
TRBJ1-3 | TRBD1 | TRBV14 | CASSPQTGLGNTIYF | TGTGCCAGCAGCCCGCAGACAGGGTTAGGGAACACCATATATTTT
TRBJ2-1 | - | TRBV14 | CASSQETGDQYNEQFF | TGTGCCAGCAGCCAAGAGACGGGGGACCAGTACAATGAGCAGTTCTTC
TRBJ1-1 | - | TRBV7-2 | CASRLQGGGTEAFF | TGTGCCAGCAGACTACAGGGAGGGGGGACTGAAGCTTTCTTT
TRBJ1-2 | TRBD1 | TRBV18 | CASSPLSRTGLSYGYTF | TGTGCCAGCTCACCACTAAGTCGGACAGGGTTAAGCTATGGCTACACCTTC
TRBJ1-5 | - | TRBV6-5 | CASSRQDNQPQHF | TGTGCCAGCAGCCGACAGGATAATCAGCCCCAGCATTTT